Listed below are T cell receptor beta chains from one sample, sequenced in a study of CD8 T cells in ankylosing spondylitis. TCRdb itself ran the 5' RACE reads through MiXCR, one entry per CDR3 protein. The table has 400,000 to 450,000 distinct CDR3 sequences, approximately 17% seen once; the top ten hold about 0.94%. Sample: blood, either unsorted or a sorted T cell fraction (not recorded which). Receptors were obtained from a male donor with ankylosing spondylitis. The CDR3 runs from the conserved cysteine through the conserved F or W. D genes are given only for firm matches. Size values are once, few and many counts, or a class for expanded clones, and some rows have none.

>TRBJ2-2|TRBV6-5|NA|NA
TGTGCCAGCAGTTACTCGTCAGCAGCTACCGGGGAGCTGTTTTTT
CASSYSSAATGELFF
>TRBJ2-1|TRBV6-2/TRBV6-3|NA|NA
TGTGCCAGCAGAGGGGGGCCCGACAATGGGCAGTTCTTC
CASRGGPDNGQFF
>TRBJ2-3|TRBV18|few|TRBD1
TGTGCCAGCTCACCGAAGTCGTTCGGGACAGGGGGCTTTGGAGATACGCAGTATTTT
CASSPKSFGTGGFGDTQYF
>TRBJ2-5|TRBV11-2|many|NA
TGTGCCAGCAGCTACCGGGGGGCAGGCGTAGAGACCCAGTACTTC
CASSYRGAGVETQYF
>TRBJ1-4|TRBV27|NA|TRBD1
TGTGCCAGCAGTTCGCGACAGGGGACGGGTGAAAAACTGTTTTTT
CASSSRQGTGEKLFF
>TRBJ2-1|TRBV12-3/TRBV12-4|few|NA
TGTGCCAGCAGTTTCGCGGAGAGCTCCTACAATGAGCAGTTCTTC
CASSFAESSYNEQFF
>TRBJ1-4|TRBV5-1|NA|NA
TGCGCCAGCAGCCCCGGGAGTAGCTACAAACTGTTTTTT
CASSPGSSYKLFF
>TRBJ2-5|TRBV4-2|few|TRBD2
TGTGCCAGCAGCGCACACTCTTTGATAGCGGGGGGTCAAGAGACCCAGTACTTC
CASSAHSLIAGGQETQYF
>TRBJ2-1|TRBV18|few|NA
TGTGCCAGCTCACCCACAGGGTTCGGCTACAATGAGCAGTTCTTC
CASSPTGFGYNEQFF
>TRBJ1-5|TRBV7-2|NA|NA
TGTGCCAGCAGCTTTATGGGGAATAGCAATCAGCCCCAGCATTTT
CASSFMGNSNQPQHF
>TRBJ2-3|TRBV28|NA|TRBD2
TGTGCCAGCAGTTTTGTCACTAGCGGGAGCTCAGCGTATTTT
CASSFVTSGSSAYF
>TRBJ2-7|TRBV20-1|few|TRBD2
TGCAGTGCTAGAGAGGTAGCGGGAGGGACCCCATACGAGCAGTACTTC
CSAREVAGGTPYEQYF
>TRBJ2-5|TRBV12-3/TRBV12-4|NA|TRBD2
TGTGCCAGCTGTTCCACACGACTAGCGGGGTTCCAAGAGACCCAGTACTTC
CASCSTRLAGFQETQYF
>TRBJ2-1|TRBV24-1|many|NA
TGTGCCACCAGTGATTTGGGGCACCTAAACAATGAGCAGTTCTTC
CATSDLGHLNNEQFF
>TRBJ2-2|TRBV20-1|NA|TRBD2
TGCAGTGCTAGAGATCCAGCGGGAGTAACCGGGGAGCTGTTTTTT
CSARDPAGVTGELFF
>TRBJ2-1|TRBV20-1|NA|NA
TGCAGTGCTAGGGGATCTTTTAACAATGAGCAGTTCTTC
CSARGSFNNEQFF
>TRBJ2-7|TRBV5-1|NA|TRBD2
TGCGCCAGCTCCCTTGGGGTTAGTAGCGGGAGTAACTACGAGCAGTACTTC
CASSLGVSSGSNYEQYF
>TRBJ2-3|TRBV12-3/TRBV12-4|many|NA
TGTGCCAGCAGTTTTTCTGCGGGCACAGATACGCAGTATTTT
CASSFSAGTDTQYF
>TRBJ2-2|TRBV29-1|NA|NA
TGCAGCGTTGAAGAGGGGATGGGGGAGCTGTTTTTT
CSVEEGMGELFF
>TRBJ2-7|TRBV28|NA|TRBD1
TGTGCCAGCAGTCCCAGGGGACAGCCTGGGACCTACGAGCAGTACTTC
CASSPRGQPGTYEQYF
>TRBJ1-1|TRBV12-3/TRBV12-4|few|TRBD1
TGTGCCAGCAGAGGACAGGGGGGAATGAACACTGAAGCTTTCTTT
CASRGQGGMNTEAFF
>TRBJ1-3|TRBV2|few|NA
TGTGCCAGCAGTGAAGGGGCGGATGGGTACACCATATATTTT
CASSEGADGYTIYF
>TRBJ1-6|TRBV30|NA|TRBD1
TGTGCCTGGAAGAAGGACAGGTTCGGCTCCTATAATTCACCCCTCCACTTT
CAWKKDRFGSYNSPLHF
>TRBJ2-3|TRBV7-9|NA|TRBD2
TGTGCCAGCAGCCCGCAATGGACTAGGGCGGATTCGCAGTATTTT
CASSPQWTRADSQYF
>TRBJ1-4|TRBV7-9|few|TRBD1
TGTGCCAGCAGCTTAGGACAGGGAGAAGAAAAACTGTTTTTT
CASSLGQGEEKLFF
>TRBJ1-5|TRBV6-1|many|NA
TGTGCCAGCCTAGGGGCCCGCAATCAGCCCCAGCATTTT
CASLGARNQPQHF
>TRBJ2-5|TRBV20-1|few|TRBD1
TGCAGTACGGACAGGGGGCGAGAGACCCAGTACTTC
CSTDRGRETQYF
>TRBJ2-5|TRBV20-1|NA|TRBD2
TGCAGTGGTACACCTGGGACTAGCGTAGAGACCCAGTACTTC
CSGTPGTSVETQYF
>TRBJ2-7|TRBV20-1|NA|NA
TGCAGTGCGCCACACCGACGCGAGCAGTACTTC
CSAPHRREQYF
>TRBJ2-1|TRBV5-1|few|NA
TGCGCCAGCAGCGATGGGACGGTCCCGGGCAATGAGCAGTTCTTC
CASSDGTVPGNEQFF
>TRBJ2-1|TRBV20-1|few|NA
TGCAGTGCTAGAGATCCCGGGGGGCCCTCCAATGAGCAGTTCTTC
CSARDPGGPSNEQFF
>TRBJ2-7|TRBV14|NA|NA
TGTGCCAGCAGCCAAGAAAGGAGGGAGCAGTACTTC
CASSQERREQYF